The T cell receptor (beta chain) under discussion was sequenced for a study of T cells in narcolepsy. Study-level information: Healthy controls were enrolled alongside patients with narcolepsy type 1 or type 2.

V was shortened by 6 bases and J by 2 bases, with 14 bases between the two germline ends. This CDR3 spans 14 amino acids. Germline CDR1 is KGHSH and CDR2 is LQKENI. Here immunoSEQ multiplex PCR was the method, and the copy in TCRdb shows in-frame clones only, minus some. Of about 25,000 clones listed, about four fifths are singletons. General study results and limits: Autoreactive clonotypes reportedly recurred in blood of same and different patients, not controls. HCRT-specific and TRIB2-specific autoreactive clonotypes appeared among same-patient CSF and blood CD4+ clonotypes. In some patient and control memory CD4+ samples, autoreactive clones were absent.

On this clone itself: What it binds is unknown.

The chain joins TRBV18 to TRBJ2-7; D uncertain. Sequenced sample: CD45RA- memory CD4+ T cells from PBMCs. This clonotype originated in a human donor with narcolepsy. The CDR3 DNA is TGTGCCAGCTCCCCGGGCCTCGGGCCCTACGAGCAGTACTTC. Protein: CASSPGLGPYEQYF.